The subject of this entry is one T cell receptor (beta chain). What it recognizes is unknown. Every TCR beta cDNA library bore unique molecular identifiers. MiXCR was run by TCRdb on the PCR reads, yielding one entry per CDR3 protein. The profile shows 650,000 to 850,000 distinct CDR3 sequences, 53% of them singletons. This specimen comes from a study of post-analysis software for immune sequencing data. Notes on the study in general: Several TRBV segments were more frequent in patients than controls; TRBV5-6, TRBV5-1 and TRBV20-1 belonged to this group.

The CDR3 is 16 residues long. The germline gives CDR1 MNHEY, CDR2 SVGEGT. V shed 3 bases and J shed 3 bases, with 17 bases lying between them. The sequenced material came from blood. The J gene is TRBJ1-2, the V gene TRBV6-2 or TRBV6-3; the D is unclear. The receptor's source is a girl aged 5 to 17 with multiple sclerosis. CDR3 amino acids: CASSYPPTRWDYGYTF. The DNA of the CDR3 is TGTGCCAGCAGTTATCCCCCCACCCGATGGGACTATGGCTACACCTTC.